One sample yielded the 11 T cell receptor beta chains listed below, sequenced in a study of vaccination and CD4 T cells after COVID-19. CD4+ T cells that had been cultured provided DNA sequenced with the Oncomine TCR Beta short-read assay. TCRdb analysed the PCR reads with MiXCR anew, one entry per CDR3 protein. Among around 18,000 distinct CDR3 sequences listed, 51% were seen once. Their cognate antigens are unknown. This sample's treatment: 10-day PBMC culture with coronavirus spike peptide pools or control peptides (ViraFEST assay). Specimen: CD4+ T cells from blood, cultured in vitro, collected before SARS-CoV-2 vaccination. The source is a human donor who had recovered from COVID-19.

The chain is built from TRBV20-1 and TRBJ1-5; D may be TRBD1 (5 bases). V was pared by 4 bases and J by 4 bases, with 8 bases between. The germline gives CDR1 DFQATT, CDR2 SNEGSKA (reference sequence). The CDR3 is made up of 12 amino acids. The CDR3: CSATGWNQPQHF. CDR3 DNA sequence: TGCAGTGCTACAGGGTGGAATCAGCCCCAGCATTTT.

This rearrangement joins TRBV20-1 to TRBJ2-1, with 7 positions matching TRBD1. With 0 bases clipped from V and 6 bases from J, the junction kept 8 bases outside the gene matches. The CDR3 totals 15 residues. The V gene's germline CDR1 is DFQATT and CDR2 SNEGSKA (reference sequence). CDR3 DNA sequence: TGCAGTGCTAGAGACGGTGAGGCAGGGGGCAATGAGCAGTTCTTC. It is translated as CSARDGEAGGNEQFF.

The J gene is TRBJ1-5, the V gene TRBV6-2 or TRBV6-3; D unclear. CDR3 length: 15 residues. Germline CDR1 MNHEY, CDR2 SVGEGT. Trimming pared 4 bases from V and 5 bases from J, leaving 15 bases between. CDR3 DNA sequence: TGTGCCAGCAGTTCTACGAGGGTGCTGGATCAGCCCCAGCATTTT. As protein: CASSSTRVLDQPQHF.

The chain is built from TRBV7-9 and TRBJ1-4; D is possibly TRBD1 (6 bases). V was clipped by 2 bases and J by 1 base, with 17 bases between them. The CDR3 extends over 18 amino acids. The germline V gene encodes CDR1 SEHNR and CDR2 FQNEAQ (reference sequence). The CDR3 DNA sequence: TGTGCCAGCAGCTTATATACAGGGACTCCTCTAACTAATGAAAAACTGTTTTTT. This translates into CASSLYTGTPLTNEKLFF.

The chain carries TRBV20-1 and TRBJ2-5, with 9 bases lining up with TRBD2. This CDR3 spans 15 amino acids. J was trimmed by 7 bases and V by 5 bases; bases with no gene match: 14. The germline CDR1 and CDR2 sequences are DFQATT and SNEGSKA (reference sequence). CDR3 sequence reads: CSASDYGGRAGTQYF. CDR3 nucleotide sequence: TGCAGTGCTTCCGACTATGGCGGGAGGGCCGGGACCCAGTACTTC.

Note on this clonotype: The junction shows a germline mismatch at one end, possibly a read error. This chain links TRBV6-2 or TRBV6-3 with TRBJ1-1; D is ambiguous. The germline gives CDR1 MNHEY, CDR2 SVGEGT. The CDR3 runs 13 residues. Here the CDR3 reads CVSSYLANTEAFF. Here the CDR3 DNA reads TGTGTCAGCAGTTATCTGGCGAACACTGAAGCTTTCTTT.

The gene calls are TRBV12-3 or TRBV12-4 and TRBJ1-4, with TRBD1 as a possible D gene (5 bases). The CDR3 has 13 residues. V lost 4 bases and J lost 10, with 13 bases in between. CDR3 DNA sequence: TGTGCCAGCAGTTCATGGGACGTTGGAAAACTGTTTTTT. This sequence encodes CASSSWDVGKLFF.

This chain links TRBV7-2 with TRBJ2-1; D is perhaps TRBD2 (5 bases). Trimming took 4 bases from V and 13 from J, leaving 11 bases between them. Germline lookup yields CDR1 SGHTA and CDR2 FQGNSA. CDR3 length: 11 residues. The CDR3 sequence: CASSSGRAQFF. The CDR3 DNA reads as TGTGCCAGCAGCTCTGGGCGGGCCCAGTTCTTC. Drawing the rest from reference TRBV7-2 and TRBJ2-1, the complete variable domain is GAGVSQSPSNKVTEKGKDVELRCDPISGHTALYWYRQSLGQGLEFLIYFQGNSAPDKSGLPSDRFSAERTGGSVSTLTIQRTQQEDSAVYLCASSSGRAQFFGPGTRLTVL.

The sample holds a few counts of this clonotype. This CDR3 is CSARGDGAGSADTQYF. The DNA for the CDR3 is TGCAGTGCTAGAGGCGACGGGGCCGGTAGTGCAGATACGCAGTATTTT. V usage is TRBV20-1 and J usage is TRBJ2-3; perhaps D is TRBD1 or TRBD2 (5 bases each). CDR1 is DFQATT and CDR2 is SNEGSKA in the germline V gene (reference sequence). V shed 1 base and J shed 4 bases, with 18 bases lying between them. The CDR3 sequence is 16 residues long.

The gene calls are TRBV6-4 and TRBJ2-3, with 8 bases that match TRBD2. V dropped 3 bases and J dropped 6; count of bases not matched to a gene: 8. The CDR3 is 15 amino acids. CDR1 and CDR2 from the germline V gene are MRHNA and SNTAGT. The CDR3, as DNA: TGTGCCAGCAGTGAGGGGCGGGAGGTGACGGATACGCAGTATTTT. Its translation is CASSEGREVTDTQYF.

The V gene is TRBV4-1, the J gene TRBJ1-1; D is possibly TRBD1 (6 bases). V was shortened by 5 bases and J by 1 base, with 14 bases between the two germline ends. The CDR3 length is 15 residues. Germline CDR1 reads MGHRA; CDR2 reads YSYEKL. The CDR3 DNA is TGCGCCAGCAGCTCCGTCGGACAGCCGAACACTGAAGCTTTCTTT. Translation gives CASSSVGQPNTEAFF.